This T cell receptor beta chain derives from a study of response to subunit inactivated influenza vaccine. The CDR3 is 17 residues long. V gave up 3 bases and J gave up 3 bases; unmatched junction bases: 6. The germline V gene has CDR1 LGHDT and CDR2 YNNKEL (reference sequence). This clonotype was detected only a few times. TCRdb reprocessed the RT-PCR reads via MiXCR and lists one record per CDR3 protein. The data show roughly 700,000 distinct CDR3 sequences, with about 15% seen just once and roughly 6.4% held by the top ten. The chain links TRBV3-1 to TRBJ2-2; 11 bases fit TRBD1. Sequences were derived from PBMCs from blood, sampled around 15 days before vaccination. This receptor was taken from a man in his fifties who received an inactivated influenza vaccine. The CDR3 reads CASSHSGQGAYTGELFF. CDR3 in DNA: TGTGCCAGCAGCCACTCCGGACAGGGGGCATACACCGGGGAGCTGTTTTTT. The full variable domain, completed using reference TRBV3-1 and TRBJ2-2, is DTAVSQTPKYLVTQMGNDKSIKCEQNLGHDTMYWYKQDSKKFLKIMFSYNNKELIINETVPNRFSPKSPDKAHLNLHINSLELGDSAVYFCASSHSGQGAYTGELFFGEGSRLTVL.